This T cell receptor beta chain is from a study of T cells in Graves' hyperthyroidism and ophthalmopathy. Germline assignment: CDR1 DFQATT and CDR2 SNEGSKA (reference sequence). The V end lost 3 bases, the J end lost 7 bases, and 9 bases lay between the germline ends. The length of the CDR3 is 12 residues. Researchers amplified the TCR beta CDR3 regions from RNA transcripts. The HTBI set primed first-round TCR CDR3 RT-PCR. TCRdb reprocessed the multiplex PCR reads with MiXCR, giving one entry per CDR3 protein. Among around 580,000 distinct CDR3 sequences, 46% were seen once, and the ten largest hold around 8%.

The specimen sequenced was peripheral blood or thyroid tissue (not recorded which). The V call is TRBV20-1, the J call TRBJ1-4; no firm D call. This TCR derives from a woman under 30 with Graves' hyperthyroidism. CDR3 sequence reads: CSARAGLEKLFF. Here the CDR3 DNA reads TGCAGTGCTAGGGCCGGGCTTGAAAAACTGTTTTTT.